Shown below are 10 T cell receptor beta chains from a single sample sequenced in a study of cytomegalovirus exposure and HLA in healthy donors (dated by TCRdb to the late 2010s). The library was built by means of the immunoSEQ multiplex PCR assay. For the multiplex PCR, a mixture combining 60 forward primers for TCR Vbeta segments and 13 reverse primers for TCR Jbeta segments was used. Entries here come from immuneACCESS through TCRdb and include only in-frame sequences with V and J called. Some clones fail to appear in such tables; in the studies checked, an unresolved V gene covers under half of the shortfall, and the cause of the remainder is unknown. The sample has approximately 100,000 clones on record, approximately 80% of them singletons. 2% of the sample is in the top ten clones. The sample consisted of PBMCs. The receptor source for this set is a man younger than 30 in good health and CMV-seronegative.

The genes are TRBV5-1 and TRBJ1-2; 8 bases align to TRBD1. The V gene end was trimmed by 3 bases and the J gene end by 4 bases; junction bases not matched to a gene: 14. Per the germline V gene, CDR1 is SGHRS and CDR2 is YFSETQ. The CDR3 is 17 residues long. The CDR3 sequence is CASSSGQVGLGSYGYTF. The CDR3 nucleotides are TGCGCCAGCAGCTCGGGACAGGTCGGGCTAGGGAGCTATGGCTACACCTTC.

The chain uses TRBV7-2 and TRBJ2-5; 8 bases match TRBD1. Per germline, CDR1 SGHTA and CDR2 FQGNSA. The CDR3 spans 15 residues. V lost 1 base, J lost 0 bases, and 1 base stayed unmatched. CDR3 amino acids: CASSLETGDQETQYF. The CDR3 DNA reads TGTGCCAGCAGCTTAGAGACAGGGGACCAAGAGACCCAGTACTTC.

CDR3 protein: CASSMGTRRGETQYF. The CDR3 DNA follows: TGTGCCAGCAGCATGGGGACTAGGAGGGGAGAGACCCAGTACTTC. This chain links TRBV9 with TRBJ2-5, with 8 bases identical to TRBD2. Germline CDR1 SGDLS, CDR2 YYNGEE. The CDR3 is made up of 15 amino acids. The V segment lost 4 bases and the J segment 4 bases; nucleotides outside the gene matches: 9.

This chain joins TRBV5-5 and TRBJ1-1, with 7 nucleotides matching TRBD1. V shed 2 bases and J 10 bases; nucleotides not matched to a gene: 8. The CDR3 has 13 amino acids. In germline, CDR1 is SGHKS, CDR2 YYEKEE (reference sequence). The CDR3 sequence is CASSFDRVLRAFF. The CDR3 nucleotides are TGTGCCAGCAGCTTTGACAGGGTTTTGCGAGCTTTCTTT.

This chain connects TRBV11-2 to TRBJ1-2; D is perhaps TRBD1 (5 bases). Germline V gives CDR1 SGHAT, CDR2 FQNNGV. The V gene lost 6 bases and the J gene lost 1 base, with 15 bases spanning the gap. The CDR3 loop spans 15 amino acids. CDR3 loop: CASRKMTEYNYGYTF. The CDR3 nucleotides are TGTGCCAGCAGGAAGATGACAGAATATAACTATGGCTACACCTTC.

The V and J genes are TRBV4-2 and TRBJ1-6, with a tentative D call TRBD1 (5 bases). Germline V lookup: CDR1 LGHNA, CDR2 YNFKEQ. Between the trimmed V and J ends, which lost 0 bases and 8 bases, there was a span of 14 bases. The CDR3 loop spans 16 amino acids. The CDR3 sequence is CASSQDWGREYSPLHF. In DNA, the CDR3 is TGTGCCAGCAGCCAAGATTGGGGCAGGGAATATTCACCCCTCCACTTT.

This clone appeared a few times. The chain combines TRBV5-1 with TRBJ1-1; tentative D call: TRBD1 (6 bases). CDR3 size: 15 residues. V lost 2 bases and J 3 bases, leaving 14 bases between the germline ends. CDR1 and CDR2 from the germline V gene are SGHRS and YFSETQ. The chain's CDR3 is CASSFNGAGDTEAFF. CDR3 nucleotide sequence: TGCGCCAGCAGCTTTAATGGGGCAGGGGACACTGAAGCTTTCTTT. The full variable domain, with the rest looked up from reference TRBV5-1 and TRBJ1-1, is KAGVTQTPRYLIKTRGQQVTLSCSPISGHRSVSWYQQTPGQGLQFLFEYFSETQRNKGNFPGRFSGRQFSNSRSEMNVSTLELGDSALYLCASSFNGAGDTEAFFGQGTRLTVV.

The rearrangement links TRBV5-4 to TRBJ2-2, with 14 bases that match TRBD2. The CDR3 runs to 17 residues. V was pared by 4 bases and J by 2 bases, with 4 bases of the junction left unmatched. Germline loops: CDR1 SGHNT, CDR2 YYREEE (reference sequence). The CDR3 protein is CASSNGLAGGNTGELFF. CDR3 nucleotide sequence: TGTGCCAGCAGCAATGGACTAGCGGGGGGCAACACCGGGGAGCTGTTTTTT.

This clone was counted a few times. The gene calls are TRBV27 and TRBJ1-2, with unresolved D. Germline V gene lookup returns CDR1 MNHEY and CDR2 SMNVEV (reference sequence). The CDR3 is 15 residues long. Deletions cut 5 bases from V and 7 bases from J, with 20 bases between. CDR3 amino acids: CASSQSYGSSGGYTF. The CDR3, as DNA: TGTGCCAGCAGTCAATCGTATGGGAGTAGTGGTGGCTACACCTTC.

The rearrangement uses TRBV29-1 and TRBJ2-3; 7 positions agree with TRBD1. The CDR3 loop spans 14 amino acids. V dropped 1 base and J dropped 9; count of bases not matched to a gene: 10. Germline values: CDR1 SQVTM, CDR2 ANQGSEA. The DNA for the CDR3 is TGCAGCGTTGAAGTTGGAACAGGGGTTCCCACGCAGTATTTT. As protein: CSVEVGTGVPTQYF.